This is a list of T cell receptor beta chains from one sample in a study of CXCR3-negative and CXCR3-positive naive CD8 T cells. TCRdb reprocessed the 5' RACE reads and reports one entry per CDR3 protein, with no DNA. The sample has approximately 45,000 distinct CDR3 sequences. The sample comprised memory CD8+ T cells from blood. These receptors all stem from a human donor in good health. Some clones in this sample may be carry-over from other donors' samples. CDR3s include the opening cysteine and the closing phenylalanine or tryptophan. The order of the fields is CDR3 length, J gene, clone size, V gene, CDR3 protein. Size is stated for part of the rows, as once, few or many counts, or as a class when the clone is expanded.

>17|TRBJ2-3|-|TRBV29-1
CSVEDLGRYSSTDTQYF
>16|TRBJ2-2|-|TRBV20-1
CSARDGTRGDSGELFF
>16|TRBJ2-2|-|TRBV7-6
CASSLLAGANTGELFF
>13|TRBJ2-7|-|TRBV28
CASSLRGTGEQYF
>11|TRBJ2-5|-|TRBV25-1
CASSEIETQYF
>11|TRBJ2-5|-|TRBV28
CASSFGETQYF
>16|TRBJ1-1|-|TRBV6-2/TRBV6-3
CASSRNPSGRHAEAFF
>15|TRBJ2-3|-|TRBV7-3
CASSRGDEGTDTQYF
>14|TRBJ2-7|-|TRBV14
CASRRGGNFYEQYF
>12|TRBJ2-1|-|TRBV12-3/TRBV12-4
CASSLGSGEQFF
>14|TRBJ2-5|-|TRBV7-3
CASSVALDQETQYF
>14|TRBJ2-7|-|TRBV6-6
CASSYGTGAYEQYF
>14|TRBJ1-5|-|TRBV2
CASTWGQIDQPQHF
>15|TRBJ2-7|-|TRBV6-5
CASSYGDLSSYEQYF
>12|TRBJ1-4|-|TRBV6-5
CASSTGSGKLFF
>13|TRBJ2-3|-|TRBV29-1
CSVEAGGTDTQYF
>15|TRBJ2-1|-|TRBV7-9
CASSRLAVSYNEQFF
>13|TRBJ2-3|-|TRBV6-2/TRBV6-3
CASSLHLRDTQYF
>13|TRBJ2-4|-|TRBV28
CAANPGAGTVQYF
>15|TRBJ2-5|-|TRBV20-1
CSVVRGGREYETQYF
>12|TRBJ2-7|-|TRBV29-1
CSVWGADYEQYF
>11|TRBJ2-1|-|TRBV12-3/TRBV12-4
CAWGSYNEQFF
>12|TRBJ1-1|-|TRBV20-1
CSASPGRAEAFF
>13|TRBJ1-2|-|TRBV29-1
CSGLDRQNYGYTF
>13|TRBJ2-7|medium-sized|TRBV4-3
CASSRGVSYEQYF
>15|TRBJ2-1|-|TRBV5-1
CASSLTGTTHNEQFF
>11|TRBJ2-1|-|TRBV6-6
CASSPGQEQFF
>15|TRBJ2-5|-|TRBV7-2
CASSLTPGIGETQYF
>14|TRBJ2-5|-|TRBV29-1
CSVPGTVDQGTQYF
>12|TRBJ2-7|-|TRBV12-3/TRBV12-4
CASSLSGYEQYF
>15|TRBJ1-1|-|TRBV29-1
CSVDFRARGNTEAFF
>12|TRBJ2-1|-|TRBV5-6
CASSPLWDEQFF
>14|TRBJ2-3|-|TRBV11-2
CASSEGLGLDTQYF
>14|TRBJ2-7|-|TRBV7-3
CASSPDGVSYEQYF
>15|TRBJ2-1|-|TRBV6-2/TRBV6-3
CASSPRDSFYNEQFF
>15|TRBJ2-7|-|TRBV28
CASSLLGTGSYEQYF
>13|TRBJ2-1|-|TRBV29-1
CSVDRGRSNEQFF
>13|TRBJ2-4|-|TRBV21-1
CASAGEDKNIQYF
>16|TRBJ2-1|-|TRBV20-1
CSARSQIGHNYNEQFF
>14|TRBJ1-4|-|TRBV6-5
CASSQGQGGEKLFF
>14|TRBJ2-1|-|TRBV20-1
CSARDAGTYNEQFF
>15|TRBJ2-7|-|TRBV9
CASSDPTGQGHEQYF
>15|TRBJ2-5|-|TRBV7-9
CASTSELPPRETQYF
>12|TRBJ1-1|-|TRBV29-1
CSGKIGDTEAFF
>15|TRBJ2-1|-|TRBV6-2/TRBV6-3
CASSLDAGGYNEQFF
>16|TRBJ1-1|-|TRBV28
CASRKQGPLMNTEAFF
>15|TRBJ1-2|-|TRBV4-1
CASSQVLESVGGYTF
>18|TRBJ1-5|-|TRBV6-6
CASSYSIRGSPTNQPQHF
>15|TRBJ2-1|-|TRBV7-8
CASSSPGQPYNEQFF
>16|TRBJ1-5|-|TRBV23-1
CARSGTRRSSNQPQHF
>13|TRBJ2-7|-|TRBV29-1
CSASGTEPYEQYF
>18|TRBJ1-3|-|TRBV28
CASSLLIPLRGSANTIYF
>14|TRBJ2-3|medium-sized|TRBV6-2/TRBV6-3
CASGDRESTDTQYF
>15|TRBJ1-2|-|TRBV4-2
CASSQDSGASYGYTF